This TCR beta chain comes out of a study of T cells in women clearing cervical HPV infection. Study results and limitations: TRBV6-7 abundance was lower in cases than controls (around 0.11% versus 0.15%). Effector/memory and HPV-specific T cells were not isolated, and association timing is unknown.

Worth noting for this clone: Its specificity is unknown. The CDR3 goes on 3 residues after the read ends, and that part is filled in from the germline J gene.

V shed 2 bases and J shed 8 bases, with 10 bases lying between them. The V gene's germline CDR1 is LGHNT and CDR2 FRNRAP. The CDR3 runs to 13 residues. Data came from immunoSEQ multiplex PCR; TCRdb stores just in-frame clones and leaves some out. Across approximately 39,000 clones, the top ten clones capture roughly 1.5% of the sample. Prevalent HPV16 infections were excluded; only incident single HPV16 infections included. The receptor was isolated from a woman aged 18-69 years with a cervical HPV16 infection that either progressed to CIN3+ or cleared (not recorded which). The sample taken for sequencing was blood buffy coat. This chain joins TRBV12-5 and TRBJ1-5, with a possible D match to TRBD1 (5 bases). The part of the CDR3 DNA that was read is TGTGCTAGTGGTTTGTGGGGGGATGAGCCC. It codes for CASGLWGDEP. The whole CDR3 sequence is CASGLWGDEPQHF. Filled out from reference TRBV12-5 and TRBJ1-5, the complete variable domain reads DARVTQTPRHKVTEMGQEVTMRCQPILGHNTVFWYRQTMMQGLELLAYFRNRAPLDDSGMPKDRFSAEMPDATLATLKIQPSEPRDSAVYFCASGLWGDEPQHFGDGTRLSIL.